The clone carrying this T cell receptor beta chain has just one count. The record originates from a study of PD-L1 blockade in urothelial cancer. CDR1 is KGHSH, CDR2 LQKENI, per germline. V gave up 6 bases and J gave up 0 bases; unmatched junction bases: 6. The CDR3 has 16 residues. Spiking of synthetic TCR analog templates was performed in each PCR. This table comes from immunoSEQ multiplex PCR, and its TCRdb copy is limited to in-frame clones, with some not included. The sample includes more than 30,000 clones, approximately 80% seen only once; the top ten take around 30%. Sequencing was performed on PBMCs, taken around atezolizumab (anti-PD-L1) treatment. The clonotype comes from a man aged 60-69 years with urothelial cancer. The V and J genes are TRBV18 and TRBJ1-3; 9 bases match TRBD1. The CDR3 DNA reads as TGTGCCAGCTCCCCCCGGGACAGGGACTCTGGAAACACCATATATTTT. Translated: CASSPRDRDSGNTIYF.